Described below is a single T cell receptor beta chain sequence and its context. The data are from a study of cytomegalovirus exposure and HLA in healthy donors. PCR involved 60 Vbeta and 13 Jbeta primers. Only in-frame clones appear in the TCRdb table, and some are missing; sequencing was by immunoSEQ multiplex PCR. This repertoire shows 120,000 or so clones, about 80% found once; its top ten account for 3% to 4%. CDR1 and CDR2 (germline): MGHRA, YSYEKL. The CDR3 consists of 14 residues. Trimming left V 1 base short and J 7 bases short, with 11 bases between. The sequencing sample was made of PBMCs. The sequence was collected from a woman aged 45-59 years in good health and CMV-seronegative. The genes are TRBV4-1 and TRBJ1-5; D is undetermined. The CDR3 DNA follows: TGCGCCAGCAGCCAAGTGTACCCGGGGCAGCCCCAGCATTTT. This translates into CASSQVYPGQPQHF.